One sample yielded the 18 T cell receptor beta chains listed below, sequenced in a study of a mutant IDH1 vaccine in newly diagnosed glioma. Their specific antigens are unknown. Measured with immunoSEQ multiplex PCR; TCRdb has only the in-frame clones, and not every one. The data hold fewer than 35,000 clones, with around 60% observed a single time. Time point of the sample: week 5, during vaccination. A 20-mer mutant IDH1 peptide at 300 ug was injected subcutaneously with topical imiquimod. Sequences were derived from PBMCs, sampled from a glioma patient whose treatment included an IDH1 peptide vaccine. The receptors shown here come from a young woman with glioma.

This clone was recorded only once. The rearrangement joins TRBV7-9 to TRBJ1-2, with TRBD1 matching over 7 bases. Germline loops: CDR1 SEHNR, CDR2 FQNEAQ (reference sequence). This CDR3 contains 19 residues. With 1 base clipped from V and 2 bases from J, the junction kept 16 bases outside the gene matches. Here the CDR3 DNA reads TGTGCCAGCAGCTTAGAAAGAGAGGGACAGCTCCCGTCCAACTATGGCTACACCTTC. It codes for CASSLEREGQLPSNYGYTF.

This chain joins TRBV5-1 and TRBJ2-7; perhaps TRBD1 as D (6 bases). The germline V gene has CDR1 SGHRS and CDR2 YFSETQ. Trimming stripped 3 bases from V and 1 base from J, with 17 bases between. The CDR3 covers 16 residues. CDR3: CASSSPRQGISYEQYF. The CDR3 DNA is TGCGCCAGCAGCTCTCCAAGGCAGGGGATATCCTACGAGCAGTACTTC.

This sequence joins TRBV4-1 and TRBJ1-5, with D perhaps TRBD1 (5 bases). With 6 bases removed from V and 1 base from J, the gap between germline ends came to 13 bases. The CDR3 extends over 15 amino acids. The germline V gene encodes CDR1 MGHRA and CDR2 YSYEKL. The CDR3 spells CASSRSRDSNQPQHF. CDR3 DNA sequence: TGCGCCAGCAGTCGATCCCGGGACAGCAATCAGCCCCAGCATTTT.

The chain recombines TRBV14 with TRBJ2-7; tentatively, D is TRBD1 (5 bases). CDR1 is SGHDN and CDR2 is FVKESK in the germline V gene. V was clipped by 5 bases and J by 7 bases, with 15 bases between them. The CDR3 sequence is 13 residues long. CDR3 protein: CASSVQTALEQYF. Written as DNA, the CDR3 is TGTGCCAGCAGCGTACAGACAGCGTTGGAGCAGTACTTC.

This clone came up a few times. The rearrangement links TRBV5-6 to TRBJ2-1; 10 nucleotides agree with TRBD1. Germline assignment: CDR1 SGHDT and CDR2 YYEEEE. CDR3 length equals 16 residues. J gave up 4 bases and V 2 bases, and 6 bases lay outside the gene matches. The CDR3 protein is CASSFVGTGDYNEQFF. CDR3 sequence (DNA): TGTGCCAGCAGCTTCGTCGGGACAGGGGATTACAATGAGCAGTTCTTC.

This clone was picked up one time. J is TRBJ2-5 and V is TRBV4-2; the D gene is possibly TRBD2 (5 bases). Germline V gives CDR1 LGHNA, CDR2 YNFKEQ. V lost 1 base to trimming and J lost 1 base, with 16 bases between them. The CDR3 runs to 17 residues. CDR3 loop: CASSQGPIPGSQETQYF. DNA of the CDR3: TGTGCCAGCAGCCAAGGGCCAATACCGGGATCCCAAGAGACCCAGTACTTC.

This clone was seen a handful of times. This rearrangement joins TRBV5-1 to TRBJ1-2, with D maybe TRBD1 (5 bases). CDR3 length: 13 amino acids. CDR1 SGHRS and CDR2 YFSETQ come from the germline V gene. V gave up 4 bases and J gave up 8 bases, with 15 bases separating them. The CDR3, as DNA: TGCGCCAGCAGCAAGACAGCCGAGGGGGGCTACACCTTC. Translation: CASSKTAEGGYTF.

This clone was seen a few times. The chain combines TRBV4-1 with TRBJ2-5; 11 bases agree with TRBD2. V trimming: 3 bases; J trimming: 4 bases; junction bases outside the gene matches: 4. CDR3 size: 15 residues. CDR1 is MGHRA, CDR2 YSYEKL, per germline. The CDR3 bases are TGCGCCAGCAGCCAGTTCGGGACTAGCGGAGAGACCCAGTACTTC. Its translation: CASSQFGTSGETQYF.

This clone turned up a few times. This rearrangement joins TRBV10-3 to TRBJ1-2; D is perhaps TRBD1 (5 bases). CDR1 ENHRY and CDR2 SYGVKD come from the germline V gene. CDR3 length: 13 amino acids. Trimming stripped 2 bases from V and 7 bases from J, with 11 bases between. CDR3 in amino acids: CAISEGRGGGYTF. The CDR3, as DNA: TGTGCCATCAGTGAGGGGAGGGGTGGTGGCTACACCTTC.

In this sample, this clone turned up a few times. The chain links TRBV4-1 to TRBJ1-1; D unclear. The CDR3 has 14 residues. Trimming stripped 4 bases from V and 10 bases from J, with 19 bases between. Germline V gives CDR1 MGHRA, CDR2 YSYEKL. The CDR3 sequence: CASSPEVSGVGAFF. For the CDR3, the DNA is TGCGCCAGCAGCCCCGAGGTATCAGGAGTTGGAGCTTTCTTT.

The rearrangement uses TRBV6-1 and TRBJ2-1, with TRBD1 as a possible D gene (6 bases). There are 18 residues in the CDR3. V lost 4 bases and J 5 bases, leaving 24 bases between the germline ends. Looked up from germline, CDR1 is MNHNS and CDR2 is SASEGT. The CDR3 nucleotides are TGTGCCAGCAGTGCCCGACCTAACAGGGTCGCCGAGAACAATGAGCAGTTCTTC. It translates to CASSARPNRVAENNEQFF.

The chain's CDR3 is CASSVDSGGGETQYF. CDR3 bases: TGTGCCAGCAGCGTAGATTCGGGAGGGGGTGAGACCCAGTACTTC. The gene calls are TRBV9 and TRBJ2-5; TRBD2 agrees at 8 bases. This CDR3 contains 15 residues. Germline lookup yields CDR1 SGDLS and CDR2 YYNGEE. V lost 0 bases, J lost 5 bases, and 6 bases stayed unmatched. Supplemented by reference TRBV9 and TRBJ2-5, the full variable domain reads DSGVTQTPKHLITATGQRVTLRCSPRSGDLSVYWYQQSLDQGLQFLIQYYNGEERAKGNILERFSAQQFPDLHSELNLSSLELGDSALYFCASSVDSGGGETQYFGPGTRLLVL.

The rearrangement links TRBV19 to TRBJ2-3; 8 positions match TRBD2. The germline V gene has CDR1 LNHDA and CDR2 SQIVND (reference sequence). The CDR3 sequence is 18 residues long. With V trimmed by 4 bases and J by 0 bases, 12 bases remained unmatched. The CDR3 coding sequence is TGTGCCAGTAGTAATCCTAGCGGGTTCTACCCTAGCACAGATACGCAGTATTTT. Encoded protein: CASSNPSGFYPSTDTQYF.

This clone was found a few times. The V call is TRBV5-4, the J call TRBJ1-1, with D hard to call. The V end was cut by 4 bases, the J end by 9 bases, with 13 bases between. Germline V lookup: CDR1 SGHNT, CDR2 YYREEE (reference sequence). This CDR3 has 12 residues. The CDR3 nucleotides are TGTGCCAGCAGCCTAACACCCGAGCAAGCTTTCTTT. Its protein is CASSLTPEQAFF.

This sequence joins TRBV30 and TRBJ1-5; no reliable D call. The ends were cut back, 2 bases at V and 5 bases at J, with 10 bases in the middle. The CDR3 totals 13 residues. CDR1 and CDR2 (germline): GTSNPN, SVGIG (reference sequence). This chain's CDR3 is CAWSWGEDQPQHF. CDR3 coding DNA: TGTGCCTGGAGTTGGGGTGAGGATCAGCCCCAGCATTTT.

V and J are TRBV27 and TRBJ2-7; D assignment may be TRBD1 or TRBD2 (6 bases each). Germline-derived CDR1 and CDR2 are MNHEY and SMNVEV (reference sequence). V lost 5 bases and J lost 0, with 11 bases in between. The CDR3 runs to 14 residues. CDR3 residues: CASSHGGGSYEQYF. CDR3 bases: TGTGCCAGCAGTCACGGAGGGGGCTCCTACGAGCAGTACTTC.

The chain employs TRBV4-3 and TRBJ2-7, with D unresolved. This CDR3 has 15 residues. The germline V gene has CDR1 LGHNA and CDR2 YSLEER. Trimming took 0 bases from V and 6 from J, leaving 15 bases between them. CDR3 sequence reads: CASSQDLYPSGEQYF. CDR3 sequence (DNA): TGCGCCAGCAGCCAAGATCTTTATCCGTCCGGCGAGCAGTACTTC.

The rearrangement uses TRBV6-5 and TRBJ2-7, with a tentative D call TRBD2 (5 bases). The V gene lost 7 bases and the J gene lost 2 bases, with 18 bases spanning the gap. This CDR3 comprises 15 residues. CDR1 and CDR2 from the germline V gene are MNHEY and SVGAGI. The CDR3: CASKPTRLSAYEQYF. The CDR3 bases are TGTGCCAGCAAACCCACCCGACTTAGCGCCTACGAGCAGTACTTC.